The T cell receptor beta chain described here comes from a study of shared clonotypes between healthy human individuals. There were no recent acute infections or vaccinations among the donors, who were healthy HIV-negative adults. Germline V lookup: CDR1 MNHEY, CDR2 SMNVEV (reference sequence). The CDR3 covers 15 residues. The authors split each subset's genomic DNA evenly across several immunoSEQ plates. It was 300 to 350 ng DNA, 25,000 to 35,000 T cell genomes, that went into each replicate PCR of unsorted PBMC. Clones were sequenced by immunoSEQ multiplex PCR, and TCRdb holds only the in-frame ones, with some missing. The table has about 490,000 clones, 79% seen once; the top ten hold roughly 12%.

The chain links TRBV27 to TRBJ2-5, with TRBD1 matching 10 bases. The end of the DNA is better explained by TRBJ2-7, so the J call may be wrong. This receptor was obtained from a woman between 40 and 55 years old in good health. Some clones in this sample may be carry-over from other donors' samples. The source material was PBMCs. This CDR3 is CASSKWTGGTYEQYF. The CDR3 region has the DNA TGTGCCAGCAGTAAGTGGACAGGGGGGACCTACGAGCAGTACTTC.